Sequencing of this T cell receptor beta chain was carried out in a study of T cell changes during pregnancy in multiple sclerosis. The germline gives CDR1 MGHRA, CDR2 YSYEKL. CDR3 length: 16 amino acids. Trimming removed 2 bases from V and 2 bases from J; junction bases left unmatched: 5. Only one count was recorded for this clone. Sequencing used immunoSEQ multiplex PCR; TCRdb keeps in-frame clones, though not all of them. This sample has 17,000 or so clones, with 95% to 97% found just once. The source was peripheral blood, collected in the third trimester of pregnancy. The J gene is TRBJ1-5, the V gene TRBV4-1; 8 nucleotides line up with TRBD1. The sequence came from a female donor with multiple sclerosis, enrolled in a pregnancy study. CDR3 loop: CASSQHGQGGNQPQHF. The CDR3 coding sequence is TGCGCCAGCAGCCAACACGGACAGGGAGGCAATCAGCCCCAGCATTTT.